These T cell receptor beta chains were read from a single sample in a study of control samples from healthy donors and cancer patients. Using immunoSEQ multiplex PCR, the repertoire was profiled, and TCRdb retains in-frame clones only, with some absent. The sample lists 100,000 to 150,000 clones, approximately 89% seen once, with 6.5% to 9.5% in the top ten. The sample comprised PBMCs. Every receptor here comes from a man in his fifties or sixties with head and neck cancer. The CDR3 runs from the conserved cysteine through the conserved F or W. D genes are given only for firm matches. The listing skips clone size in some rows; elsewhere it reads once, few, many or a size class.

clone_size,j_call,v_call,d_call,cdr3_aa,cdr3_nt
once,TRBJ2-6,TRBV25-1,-,CASRASGANVLTF,TGTGCCAGCAGGGCTTCTGGGGCCAACGTCCTGACTTTC
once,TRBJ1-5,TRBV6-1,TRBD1,CASSEGQGSFGQPQHF,TGTGCCAGCAGTGAGGGACAGGGGAGTTTTGGACAGCCCCAGCATTTT
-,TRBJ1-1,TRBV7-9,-,CASLRGVLNTEAFF,TGTGCCAGCTTGCGGGGGGTACTGAACACTGAAGCTTTCTTT
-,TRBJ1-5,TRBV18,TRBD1,CASSPGTGGNQPQHF,TGTGCCAGCTCACCCGGGACAGGGGGGAATCAGCCCCAGCATTTT
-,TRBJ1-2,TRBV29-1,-,CSVEDLENYGYTF,TGCAGCGTTGAAGATCTGGAAAACTATGGCTACACCTTC
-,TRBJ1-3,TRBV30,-,CAWGPSGNTIYF,TGTGCCTGGGGCCCCTCTGGAAACACCATATATTTT
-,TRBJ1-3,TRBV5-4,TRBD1,CASSLLGQGALAGNTIYF,TGTGCCAGCAGCTTGCTGGGACAGGGGGCTTTGGCCGGAAACACCATATATTTT
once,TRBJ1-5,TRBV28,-,CASIGDLGNQPQHF,TGTGCCAGCATCGGAGACTTAGGGAATCAGCCCCAGCATTTT
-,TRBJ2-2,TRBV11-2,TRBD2,CASSLDPLAGGTGELFF,TGTGCCAGCAGCTTAGATCCGCTAGCGGGGGGTACCGGGGAGCTGTTTTTT
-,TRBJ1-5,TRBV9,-,CASSVDWGRGQPQHF,TGTGCCAGCAGCGTAGATTGGGGGCGGGGCCAGCCCCAGCATTTT
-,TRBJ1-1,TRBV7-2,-,CASSYRGTQQAFF,TGTGCCAGCAGCTACAGAGGCACACAACAAGCTTTCTTT
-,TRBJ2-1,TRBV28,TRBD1,CASMGDRDRNEQFF,TGTGCCAGCATGGGGGACAGGGATCGGAATGAGCAGTTCTTC
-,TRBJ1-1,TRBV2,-,CASSAQPNTEAFF,TGTGCCAGCAGTGCCCAACCGAACACTGAAGCTTTCTTT
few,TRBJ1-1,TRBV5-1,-,CASSPWGGDTEAFF,TGCGCCAGCAGCCCCTGGGGGGGAGACACTGAAGCTTTCTTT
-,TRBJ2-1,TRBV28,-,CASSLAGEQFF,TGTGCCAGCAGTTTAGCGGGTGAGCAGTTCTTC
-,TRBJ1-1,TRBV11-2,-,CASSLVGGTGRLNTEAFF,TGTGCCAGCAGCTTAGTAGGGGGAACGGGACGGTTGAACACTGAAGCTTTCTTT
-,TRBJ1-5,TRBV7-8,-,CASSLGGFPNQPQHF,TGTGCCAGCAGCTTAGGGGGGTTCCCCAATCAGCCCCAGCATTTT
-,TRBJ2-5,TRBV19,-,CASSRTEQETQYF,TGTGCCAGTAGTAGGACAGAGCAAGAGACCCAGTACTTC
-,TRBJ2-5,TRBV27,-,CASRDSGETQYF,TGTGCCAGCCGGGACTCCGGAGAGACCCAGTACTTC
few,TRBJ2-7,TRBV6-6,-,CATTDFSYEQYF,TGTGCCACTACAGACTTTTCCTACGAGCAGTACTTC
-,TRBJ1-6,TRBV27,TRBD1,CASRPGQEYSYNSPLHF,TGTGCCAGCAGGCCGGGACAGGAATACTCCTATAATTCACCCCTCCACTTT
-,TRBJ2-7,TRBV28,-,CASSLSGASSRLEQYF,TGTGCCAGCAGTTTATCTGGCGCTAGCTCCAGGCTCGAGCAGTACTTC
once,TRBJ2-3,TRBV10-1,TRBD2,CASSEALAGPTDTQYF,TGCGCCAGCAGTGAGGCACTAGCGGGGCCCACAGATACGCAGTATTTT
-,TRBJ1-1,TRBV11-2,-,CASSLYETEAFF,TGTGCCAGCAGCTTATATGAAACGGAAGCTTTCTTT
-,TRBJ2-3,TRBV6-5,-,CASSYGGQVTDTQYF,TGTGCCAGCAGTTACGGAGGACAAGTCACAGATACGCAGTATTTT
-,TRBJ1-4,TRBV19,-,CASSISGATNEKLFF,TGTGCCAGTAGTATATCGGGTGCAACTAATGAAAAACTGTTTTTT
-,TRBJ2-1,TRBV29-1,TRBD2,CSTSGRTSGEQFF,TGCAGCACTAGCGGGAGAACTTCTGGTGAGCAGTTCTTC
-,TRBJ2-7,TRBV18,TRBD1,CASSPPGQQDDEQYF,TGTGCCAGCTCACCTCCGGGACAGCAAGACGACGAGCAGTACTTC
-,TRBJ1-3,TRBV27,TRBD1,CASSRGGSSGNTIYF,TGTGCCAGCTCTAGAGGGGGCTCCTCTGGAAACACCATATATTTT
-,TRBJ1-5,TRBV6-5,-,CASSPDGGGNQPQHF,TGTGCCAGCAGTCCCGACGGGGGCGGCAATCAGCCCCAGCATTTT
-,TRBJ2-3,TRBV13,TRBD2,CASSLGRGFIDTQYF,TGTGCCAGCAGCTTAGGGCGGGGGTTTATAGATACGCAGTATTTT
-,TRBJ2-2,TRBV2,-,CASSDGEAGELFF,TGTGCCAGCAGTGATGGGGAGGCCGGGGAGCTGTTTTTT
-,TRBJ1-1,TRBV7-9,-,CASSPGGNTEAFF,TGTGCCAGCAGCCCCGGGGGGAACACTGAAGCTTTCTTT
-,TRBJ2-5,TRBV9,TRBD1,CASSSRTGNGQTQYF,TGTGCCAGCAGCTCTCGGACAGGGAATGGGCAGACCCAGTACTTC
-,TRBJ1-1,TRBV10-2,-,CASSLTASMNTEAFF,TGCGCCAGCAGCCTGACAGCATCCATGAACACTGAAGCTTTCTTT
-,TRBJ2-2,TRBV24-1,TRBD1,CATSRTGRTGELFF,TGTGCCACCAGTAGGACAGGGAGAACCGGGGAGCTGTTTTTT
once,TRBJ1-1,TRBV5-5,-,CASSPQGRRMNTEAFF,TGTGCCAGCAGTCCACAGGGCCGAAGGATGAACACTGAAGCTTTCTTT
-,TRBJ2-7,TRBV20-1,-,CSALSYEQYF,TGCAGTGCCTTGTCCTACGAGCAGTACTTC
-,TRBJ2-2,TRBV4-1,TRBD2,CASSQDKARSGRNTGELFF,TGCGCCAGCAGCCAAGATAAAGCGAGGAGCGGGAGGAACACCGGGGAGCTGTTTTTT
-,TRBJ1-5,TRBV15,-,CATSRERVSIKDQPQHF,TGTGCCACCAGCAGAGAGCGGGTCTCGATAAAGGATCAGCCCCAGCATTTT
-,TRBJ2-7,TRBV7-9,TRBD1,CASSFDRGPSEQYF,TGTGCCAGCAGCTTCGACAGGGGCCCAAGCGAGCAGTACTTC